Following are 32 T cell receptor beta chains from one sample sequenced in a study of blood T cell repertoires in COVID-19. Assay: immunoSEQ multiplex PCR; the TCRdb copy retains only in-frame clones and omits some. The sample lists a few hundred thousand clones; about 90% were seen once. Sequences were obtained from peripheral blood. The receptors here all came from a woman aged 30 to 39 with COVID-19, enrolled during active disease.

This clone showed up just a few times. The gene calls are TRBV7-2 and TRBJ1-2, with 10 nucleotides matching TRBD1. The CDR3 length is 14 residues. V lost 5 bases to trimming and J lost 7 bases; unmatched junction nucleotides: 7. In germline, CDR1 is SGHTA, CDR2 FQGNSA. The CDR3 nucleotides are TGTGCCAGCAGCCCTGGGGACAGGGGAACTGGCTACACCTTC. The encoded protein is CASSPGDRGTGYTF.

The chain couples TRBV6-1 to TRBJ2-5; TRBD2 aligns across 10 bases. V lost 4 bases and J lost 8; bases outside the gene matches: 7. This CDR3 region has 14 residues. Per the germline V gene, CDR1 is MNHNS and CDR2 is SASEGT. In DNA, the CDR3 is TGTGCCAGCAGTGTAGCGGGGGGTAAAGGTACCCAGTACTTC. Translated, it gives CASSVAGGKGTQYF.

The gene calls are TRBV19 and TRBJ1-4; no reliable D call. CDR3 length: 15 amino acids. CDR1 is LNHDA and CDR2 is SQIVND in the germline V gene (reference sequence). Trimming pared 4 bases from V and 8 bases from J, leaving 17 bases between. The CDR3 loop is CASSTQREFGEKLFF. In DNA, the CDR3 is TGTGCCAGTAGTACCCAGAGGGAGTTCGGAGAAAAACTGTTTTTT.

This chain connects TRBV5-1 to TRBJ1-3, with D unclear. This CDR3 has 17 residues. Trimming left V 5 bases short and J 0 bases short, with 18 bases between. CDR1 and CDR2 from the germline V gene are SGHRS and YFSETQ. The CDR3, as DNA: TGCGCCAGCAGAACAGACGTCGACCCTGACTCTGGAAACACCATATATTTT. This sequence encodes CASRTDVDPDSGNTIYF.

This clone came up once. The chain carries TRBV11-2 and TRBJ2-1; possible D gene TRBD2, 6 bases. V lost 4 bases and J 9 bases, leaving 7 bases between the germline ends. The germline gives CDR1 SGHAT, CDR2 FQNNGV. This CDR3 spans 11 amino acids. The CDR3 sequence: CASSSAGEQFF. The CDR3 nucleotides read TGTGCCAGCAGCTCAGCGGGTGAGCAGTTCTTC.

In its sample, this clone was seen once. J is TRBJ1-5 and V is TRBV27, with D perhaps matching TRBD1 (6 bases). Trimming shortened V by 6 bases and J by 0 bases, and 12 bases separated the two germline ends. The CDR3 runs to 15 residues. Germline V gives CDR1 MNHEY, CDR2 SMNVEV (reference sequence). Here the CDR3 reads CASSPGEYSNQPQHF. CDR3 DNA: TGTGCCAGCAGCCCAGGGGAGTATAGCAATCAGCCCCAGCATTTT.

The chain links TRBV3-1 (or the pseudogene TRBV3-2) to TRBJ1-1, with TRBD1 as a possible D gene (6 bases). The germline V gene encodes CDR1 LGHDT and CDR2 YNNKEL (reference sequence). V lost 5 bases to trimming and J lost 0 bases, with 7 bases between them. The CDR3 has 13 amino acids. The CDR3 nucleotides are TGTGCCAGCAGCAGGACAGTGAACACTGAAGCTTTCTTT. This codes for CASSRTVNTEAFF.

The rearrangement joins TRBV3-1 (or the pseudogene TRBV3-2) to TRBJ2-2; 8 nucleotides line up with TRBD2. V lost 0 bases and J lost 0; bases outside the gene matches: 6. The CDR3 is 18 amino acids. Germline CDR1 and CDR2: LGHDT and YNNKEL (reference sequence). In nucleotides, the CDR3 is TGTGCCAGCAGCCAAGATTGGGCGGGGGGTACGAACACCGGGGAGCTGTTTTTT. It codes for CASSQDWAGGTNTGELFF.

This clone was seen more than once but under ten times. The chain is built from TRBV28 and TRBJ1-6; possible D gene TRBD1, 5 bases. This CDR3 comprises 13 residues. V lost 8 bases and J 8 bases, leaving 13 bases between the germline ends. Germline V gene data show CDR1 as MDHEN and CDR2 as SYDVKM. CDR3 coding DNA: TGTGCCAGCCGCGTGTGGGGGGATTCACCCCTCCACTTT. Its translation is CASRVWGDSPLHF. Drawing the rest from reference TRBV28 and TRBJ1-6, the complete variable domain is DVKVTQSSRYLVKRTGEKVFLECVQDMDHENMFWYRQDPGLGLRLIYFSYDVKMKEKGDIPEGYSVSREKKERFSLILESASTNQTSMYLCASRVWGDSPLHFGNGTRLTVT.

The CDR3 protein is CASSLEVDRGTYEQYV. CDR3 coding DNA: TGTGCCAGCAGCTTAGAGGTGGACAGGGGGACCTACGAGCAGTACGTC. The rearrangement uses TRBV11-3 and TRBJ2-7; 10 bases map to TRBD1. V trimming: 0 bases; J trimming: 2 bases; junction bases outside the gene matches: 4. Germline V gene data show CDR1 as SGHNT and CDR2 as YENEEA. The CDR3 runs to 16 residues.

The table lists this clone with a few counts. V is TRBV7-2 and J is TRBJ2-7, with D possibly matching TRBD1 (5 bases). V lost 2 bases and J 5 bases, leaving 13 bases between the germline ends. The length of the CDR3 is 14 residues. Looked up from germline, CDR1 is SGHTA and CDR2 is FQGNSA. CDR3 nucleotides: TGTGCCAGCAGCTTATTAGGGGTGGGCCACGAGCAGTACGTC. This codes for CASSLLGVGHEQYV.

The rearrangement links TRBV7-8 to TRBJ2-3; the D gene is possibly TRBD2 (5 bases). Trimming took 4 bases from V and 9 from J, leaving 20 bases between them. The CDR3 covers 15 residues. The V gene's germline CDR1 is SGHVS and CDR2 FQNEAQ. The CDR3 coding sequence is TGTGCCAGCAGCTCACGCGGGCCTCGCCAGTCAACGCAGTATTTT. This translates into CASSSRGPRQSTQYF.

The genes are TRBV2 and TRBJ1-1; 10 positions match TRBD1. The germline CDR1 and CDR2 sequences are SNHLY and FYNNEI. This CDR3 has 13 amino acids. Trimming cost V 4 bases and J 4 bases; bases outside gene matches: 0. CDR3 in DNA: TGTGCCAGCAGTGGGACAGGGGGCACTGAAGCTTTCTTT. Translated, it gives CASSGTGGTEAFF.

Notes on this clone: A read error may account for a junction end that differs from germline. V is TRBV5-1 and J is TRBJ1-1; 7 bases line up with TRBD1. CDR1 is SGHRS and CDR2 is YFSETQ in the germline V gene. The CDR3 runs to 13 residues. The CDR3 loop is CASSTGDSGEDWF. As DNA, the CDR3 is TGCGCCAGCAGCACCGGGGACAGCGGAGAGGATTGGTTT.

This clone was counted a single time. The rearrangement joins TRBV11-1 to TRBJ2-4, with TRBD1 identical over 7 bases. The CDR3 length is 16 residues. Germline CDR1 reads SGHAT; CDR2 reads FQDESV (reference sequence). The junction had 4 bases not matched to a gene; V was cut back by 1 base and J by 1 base. The CDR3 region has the DNA TGTGCCAGCAGCTTAGGACAGGGAATCGCCAAAAACATTCAGTACTTC. Amino acid sequence: CASSLGQGIAKNIQYF.

The chain carries TRBV6-2 or TRBV6-3 and TRBJ2-2; 7 nucleotides agree with TRBD2. CDR1 and CDR2 (germline): MNHEY, SVGEGT. The CDR3 sequence is 15 residues long. V lost 5 bases and J lost 3; bases outside the gene matches: 6. Here the CDR3 reads CASSLKGLYTGELFF. Here the CDR3 DNA reads TGTGCCAGCAGTCTAAAGGGACTATACACCGGGGAGCTGTTTTTT.

The V and J genes are TRBV29-1 and TRBJ1-2; TRBD1 is a possible D gene (5 bases). The V end was cut by 5 bases, the J end by 5 bases, with 12 bases between. This CDR3 contains 12 residues. CDR1 and CDR2 (germline): SQVTM, ANQGSEA. The CDR3 region is CSVRTGVYGYTF. CDR3 coding DNA: TGCAGCGTTAGAACAGGTGTTTATGGCTACACCTTC.

This chain connects TRBV4-1 to TRBJ2-7; D is uncertain. Germline assignment: CDR1 MGHRA and CDR2 YSYEKL. Trimming took 1 base from V and 2 from J, leaving 12 bases between them. The CDR3 contains 15 residues. The CDR3 reads CASSQVDNVAYEQYF. The CDR3 bases are TGCGCCAGCAGCCAAGTCGACAATGTGGCCTACGAGCAGTACTTC.

V and J are TRBV2 and TRBJ2-2; D is unclear. Trimming pared 7 bases from V and 3 bases from J, leaving 15 bases between. CDR3 size: 15 residues. CDR1 is SNHLY, CDR2 FYNNEI, per germline. CDR3: CASTLTGIDTGELFF. As DNA, the CDR3 is TGTGCCAGCACATTGACGGGTATCGACACCGGGGAGCTGTTTTTT.

In its sample, this clone was seen once. This chain uses TRBV6-1 with TRBJ1-5, with 8 bases identical to TRBD1. CDR3 length: 15 amino acids. The J segment lost 6 bases and the V segment lost 1 base, leaving 5 bases of the junction unmatched. The germline V gene has CDR1 MNHNS and CDR2 SASEGT. This chain's CDR3 is CASSEEWTGFQPQHF. Written as DNA, the CDR3 is TGTGCCAGCAGTGAAGAGTGGACAGGGTTTCAGCCCCAGCATTTT.

This clone was observed a single time. V and J are TRBV4-2 and TRBJ1-1; D may be TRBD1 (6 bases). This CDR3 spans 14 amino acids. CDR1 is LGHNA and CDR2 is YNFKEQ in the germline V gene. V lost 5 bases, J lost 4 bases, and 14 bases lay in between. CDR3 region: CASSITTGPTEAFF. DNA for the CDR3: TGTGCCAGCAGCATAACCACAGGGCCCACTGAAGCTTTCTTT.

This chain links TRBV18 with TRBJ2-7, with D possibly TRBD2 on 6 matching bases. Trimming took off 2 bases at V and 4 bases at J, with 18 bases between the two ends. The CDR3 loop spans 16 amino acids. From germline, CDR1 is KGHSH and CDR2 LQKENI. CDR3 nucleotide sequence: TGTGCCAGCTCACCAGCCTCGGGCGCGGGGCTGTACGAGCAGTACGTC. The encoded protein is CASSPASGAGLYEQYV.

The J gene is TRBJ1-1, the V gene TRBV5-4, with D perhaps matching TRBD1 (6 bases). Germline V gene lookup returns CDR1 SGHNT and CDR2 YYREEE (reference sequence). The CDR3 length is 15 residues. The ends were cut back, 2 bases at V and 4 bases at J, with 15 bases in the middle. Here the CDR3 reads CASSFPWGGGTEAFF. The CDR3 nucleotides read TGTGCCAGCAGCTTCCCCTGGGGAGGGGGCACTGAAGCTTTCTTT.

The CDR3 loop is CASSYAGLSTEAFF. As DNA, the CDR3 is TGTGCCAGCAGTTACGCGGGGTTGAGCACTGAAGCTTTCTTT. The J gene is TRBJ1-1, the V gene TRBV6-2 or TRBV6-3; the D is unclear. Germline V gives CDR1 MNHEY, CDR2 SVGEGT. The CDR3 has 14 amino acids. V was shortened by 2 bases and J by 4 bases, with 11 bases between the two germline ends.

This clone was picked up a small number of times. The chain uses TRBV5-6 and TRBJ2-7, with 7 bases fitting TRBD1. The CDR3 runs 13 residues. V lost 4 bases, J lost 4 bases, and 5 bases stayed unmatched. The germline V gene encodes CDR1 SGHDT and CDR2 YYEEEE. The CDR3 is CASSEGAMYEQYV. The CDR3 region has the DNA TGTGCCAGCAGCGAGGGGGCTATGTACGAGCAGTACGTC.

The chain couples TRBV19 to TRBJ2-1; D possibly corresponds to TRBD2 (5 bases). V was pared by 6 bases and J by 0 bases, with 18 bases between. CDR3 size: 17 residues. Looked up from germline, CDR1 is LNHDA and CDR2 is SQIVND (reference sequence). The CDR3 nucleotides read TGTGCCAGTAGCAGCTATTCGGGGTCAAGCTCCTACAATGAGCAGTTCTTC. It encodes CASSSYSGSSSYNEQFF.

This chain connects TRBV3-1 (or the pseudogene TRBV3-2) to TRBJ1-1; the match to TRBD1 covers 11 bases. The junction had 4 bases not matched to a gene; V was cut back by 5 bases and J by 2 bases. The CDR3 consists of 15 residues. Germline loops: CDR1 LGHDT, CDR2 YNNKEL (reference sequence). CDR3 residues: CASSAGTGGNTEAFF. CDR3 in DNA: TGTGCCAGCAGCGCCGGGACAGGGGGTAACACTGAAGCTTTCTTT.

V and J are TRBV28 and TRBJ2-1, with 11 bases that match TRBD2. Germline V CDR1 and CDR2: MDHEN, SYDVKM. V lost 6 bases, J lost 4 bases, and 2 bases stayed unmatched. The CDR3 contains 14 residues. CDR3 in DNA: TGTGCCAGCAGGGGGACTAGCGGTTACAATGAGCAGTTCTTC. This encodes CASRGTSGYNEQFF.

V gene TRBV24-1 combines with J gene TRBJ2-1; D gene unclear. Deletions cut 6 bases from V and 2 bases from J, with 10 bases between. The CDR3 loop spans 14 amino acids. Germline lookup yields CDR1 KGHDR and CDR2 SFDVKD. CDR3 bases: TGTGCCACCAGTCGAGGCAGCACCTACAATGAGCAGTTCTTC. This encodes CATSRGSTYNEQFF.

This clone was seen more than once but under ten times. This rearrangement joins TRBV19 to TRBJ1-2; no firm D call. V was cut by 5 bases and J by 5 bases, with 9 bases left in between. The germline CDR1 and CDR2 sequences are LNHDA and SQIVND (reference sequence). There are 12 residues in the CDR3. The CDR3 spells CASSFGGYGYTF. In nucleotides, the CDR3 is TGTGCCAGTAGTTTCGGAGGGTATGGCTACACCTTC. The full variable domain, with the rest looked up from reference TRBV19 and TRBJ1-2, is DGGITQSPKYLFRKEGQNVTLSCEQNLNHDAMYWYRQDPGQGLRLIYYSQIVNDFQKGDIAEGYSVSREKKESFPLTVTSAQKNPTAFYLCASSFGGYGYTFGSGTRLTVV.

This clone was seen once. The V and J genes are TRBV28 and TRBJ1-2; the match to TRBD1 covers 10 bases. Losses at the gene ends were 4 bases for V and 4 bases for J; bases not matched to a gene: 3. The CDR3 sequence is 14 residues long. Germline-derived CDR1 and CDR2 are MDHEN and SYDVKM. The CDR3 reads CASSSTGGRYGYTF. The DNA of the CDR3 is TGTGCCAGCAGTTCGACAGGGGGCCGCTATGGCTACACCTTC.

The chain has TRBV28 and TRBJ1-6, with unresolved D. From germline, CDR1 is MDHEN and CDR2 SYDVKM. Trimming took 8 bases from V and 8 from J, leaving 10 bases between them. This CDR3 comprises 12 residues. In DNA form, the CDR3 reads TGTGCCAGCTCGCTATCGGATTCACCCCTCCACTTT. This sequence encodes CASSLSDSPLHF.